Listed here are 12 T cell receptor beta chains from one sample, sequenced in a study of CD8 T cells in Susac syndrome. The authors reverse transcribed roughly 0.5 to 1 ug RNA with random hexamers. Using its own MiXCR run on the immunoSEQ multiplex PCR reads, TCRdb lists one record per CDR3 protein. Of approximately 200,000 distinct CDR3 sequences detected, 95% appear once; the ten largest clones hold approximately 0.082%. Sample: CD4+ T cells from PBMCs. All receptors derive from a human donor with multiple sclerosis.

This chain's CDR3 is CASRRNTEAFF. The CDR3 coding sequence is TGTGCCAGCCGGAGGAACACTGAAGCTTTCTTT. The rearrangement links TRBV2 to TRBJ1-1; D ambiguous. The CDR3 is 11 amino acids. V was clipped by 8 bases and J by 1 base, with 5 bases between them. Germline CDR1 is SNHLY and CDR2 is FYNNEI.

This chain links TRBV30 with TRBJ2-3, with unresolved D. The CDR3 has 13 amino acids. CDR1 GTSNPN and CDR2 SVGIG come from the germline V gene (reference sequence). Trimming removed 2 bases at V and 4 bases at J, with 10 bases between. The CDR3 DNA follows: TGTGCCTGGAGTCGAATAGTCGCAGATACGCAGTATTTT. It yields the protein CAWSRIVADTQYF. The whole variable domain, remainder taken from reference TRBV30 and TRBJ2-3, is SQTIHQWPATLVQPVGSPLSLECTVEGTSNPNLYWYRQAAGRGLQLLFYSVGIGQISSEVPQNLSASRPQDRQFILSSKKLLLSDSGFYLCAWSRIVADTQYFGPGTRLTVL.

CDR3 nucleotides: TGTGCCAGCTCACCTGGGGCAGGCTCCTACTCTGGAAACACCATATATTTT. Protein product: CASSPGAGSYSGNTIYF. The rearrangement joins TRBV18 to TRBJ1-3; D is possibly TRBD1 (5 bases). Germline V gives CDR1 KGHSH, CDR2 LQKENI. The CDR3 covers 17 residues. V lost 3 bases and J lost 0, with 15 bases in between.

The chain is built from TRBV20-1 and TRBJ2-7; either TRBD1 or TRBD2 may fit D (5 bases each). V dropped 1 base and J dropped 5 bases, with 21 bases sitting between them. The CDR3 sequence is 16 residues long. Per the germline V gene, CDR1 is DFQATT and CDR2 is SNEGSKA (reference sequence). The CDR3 DNA reads as TGCAGTGCTAGAGGCCGTGAGGGCAGGGTCGTCCACGAGCAGTACTTC. It specifies CSARGREGRVVHEQYF.

The chain employs TRBV19 and TRBJ1-6; D perhaps matches TRBD1 (6 bases). The CDR3 spans 15 residues. The V and J ends lost 9 bases and 7 bases respectively, with 19 bases between them. From germline, CDR1 is LNHDA and CDR2 SQIVND (reference sequence). CDR3 sequence (DNA): TGTGCCAGCAGGGCGGGGGGGCTCGTGAATTCACCCCTCCACTTT. Its translation: CASRAGGLVNSPLHF.

The gene calls are TRBV7-3 and TRBJ2-3, with D hard to call. The CDR3 length is 12 residues. CDR1 is SGHTA, CDR2 FQGTGA, per germline. V was shortened by 3 bases and J by 5 bases, with 6 bases between the two germline ends. CDR3 nucleotides: TGTGCCAGCAGCTTTGGGAAAGATACGCAGTATTTT. This translates into CASSFGKDTQYF. The variable domain in full, completed from reference TRBV7-3 and TRBJ2-3, reads GAGVSQTPSNKVTEKGKYVELRCDPISGHTALYWYRQSLGQGPEFLIYFQGTGAADDSGLPNDRFFAVRPEGSVSTLKIQRTERGDSAVYLCASSFGKDTQYFGPGTRLTVL.

This chain connects TRBV20-1 to TRBJ1-1, with D perhaps TRBD1 (5 bases). The CDR3 runs 15 residues. V lost 5 bases and J lost 2, with 18 bases in between. Per the germline V gene, CDR1 is DFQATT and CDR2 is SNEGSKA (reference sequence). The CDR3 reads CSAGGRAQSNTEAFF. DNA of the CDR3: TGCAGTGCTGGGGGGAGGGCGCAGAGTAACACTGAAGCTTTCTTT.

This clonotype was observed a single time. This rearrangement joins TRBV7-2 to TRBJ2-5; D is ambiguous. CDR3 length: 14 residues. Trimming removed 1 base from V and 1 base from J, with 7 bases in between. Germline V lookup: CDR1 SGHTA, CDR2 FQGNSA. The CDR3 here is CASSLEDLQETQYF. CDR3 DNA: TGTGCCAGCAGCTTAGAGGACCTCCAAGAGACCCAGTACTTC.

The chain recombines TRBV30 with TRBJ2-1; a possible D gene is TRBD1 (5 bases). The CDR3 extends over 12 amino acids. Trimming removed 3 bases from V and 10 bases from J, with 13 bases in between. The V gene's germline CDR1 is GTSNPN and CDR2 SVGIG (reference sequence). CDR3 sequence reads: CAWSITSGEQFF. CDR3 nucleotide sequence: TGTGCCTGGAGCATCACCTCAGGGGAGCAGTTCTTC.

This chain links TRBV18 with TRBJ1-1; D is unresolved. CDR3 length equals 16 residues. Germline CDR1 KGHSH, CDR2 LQKENI. V shed 1 base and J shed 1 base, with 13 bases lying between them. CDR3 sequence (DNA): TGTGCCAGCTCACCACTCGCCCCCGCAGGGAACACTGAAGCTTTCTTT. Translated, it gives CASSPLAPAGNTEAFF.

The chain carries TRBV30 and TRBJ1-5, with D possibly being TRBD1 (6 bases). Per germline, CDR1 GTSNPN and CDR2 SVGIG (reference sequence). The CDR3 is 14 residues long. V lost 2 bases to trimming and J lost 7 bases, with 15 bases between them. DNA of the CDR3: TGTGCCTGGAGTACTACAGGGTTATGGCAGCCCCAGCATTTT. Amino acid sequence: CAWSTTGLWQPQHF.

This clonotype was recorded only once. The gene calls are TRBV20-1 and TRBJ2-1; perhaps D is TRBD1 or TRBD2 (5 bases each). Germline CDR1 DFQATT, CDR2 SNEGSKA (reference sequence). CDR3 size: 18 residues. Trimming took off 3 bases at V and 0 bases at J, with 21 bases between the two ends. The CDR3 is CSASLLVRGARSYNEQFF. The CDR3, as DNA: TGCAGTGCTAGCCTGTTAGTTAGAGGGGCACGCTCCTACAATGAGCAGTTCTTC.